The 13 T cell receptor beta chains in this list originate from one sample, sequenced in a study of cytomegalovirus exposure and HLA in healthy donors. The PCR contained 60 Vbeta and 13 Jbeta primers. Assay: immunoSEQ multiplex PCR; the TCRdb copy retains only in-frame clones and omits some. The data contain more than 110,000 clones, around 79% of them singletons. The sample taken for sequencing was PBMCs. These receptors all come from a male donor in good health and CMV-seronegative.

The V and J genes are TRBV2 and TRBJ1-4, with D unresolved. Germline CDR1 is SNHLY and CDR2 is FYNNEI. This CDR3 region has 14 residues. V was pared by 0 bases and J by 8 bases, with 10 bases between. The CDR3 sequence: CASSEALGGEKLFF. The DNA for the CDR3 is TGTGCCAGCAGTGAAGCGTTAGGCGGCGAAAAACTGTTTTTT.

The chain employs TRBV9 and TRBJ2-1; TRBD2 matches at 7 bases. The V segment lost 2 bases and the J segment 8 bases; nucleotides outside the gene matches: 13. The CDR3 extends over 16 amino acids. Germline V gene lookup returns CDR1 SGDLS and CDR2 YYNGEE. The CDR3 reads CASSVAGSGPFYEQFF. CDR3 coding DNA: TGTGCCAGCAGCGTCGCGGGTAGCGGGCCCTTTTATGAGCAGTTCTTC.

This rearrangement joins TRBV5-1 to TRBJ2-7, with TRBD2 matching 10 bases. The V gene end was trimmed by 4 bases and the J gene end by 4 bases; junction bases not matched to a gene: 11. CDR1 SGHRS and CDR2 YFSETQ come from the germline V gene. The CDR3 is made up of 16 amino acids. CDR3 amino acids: CASSSLQAGGAYEQYF. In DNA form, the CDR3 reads TGCGCCAGCAGCAGCCTACAAGCGGGGGGGGCATACGAGCAGTACTTC.

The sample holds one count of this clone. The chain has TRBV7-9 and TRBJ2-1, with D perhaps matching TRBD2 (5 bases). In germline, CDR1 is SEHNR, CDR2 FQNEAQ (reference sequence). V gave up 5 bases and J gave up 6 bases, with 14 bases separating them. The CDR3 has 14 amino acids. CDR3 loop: CASSLQARVNEQFF. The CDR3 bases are TGTGCCAGCAGCCTTCAAGCGCGGGTCAATGAGCAGTTCTTC.

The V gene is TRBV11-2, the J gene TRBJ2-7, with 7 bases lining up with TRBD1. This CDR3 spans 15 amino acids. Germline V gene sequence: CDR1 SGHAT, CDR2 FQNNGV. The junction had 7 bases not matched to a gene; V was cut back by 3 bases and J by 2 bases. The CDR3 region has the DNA TGTGCCAGCAGCTTGGGACAGCTGACTACCTACGAGCAGTACTTC. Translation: CASSLGQLTTYEQYF. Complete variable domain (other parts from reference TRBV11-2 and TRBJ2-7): EAGVAQSPRYKIIEKRQSVAFWCNPISGHATLYWYQQILGQGPKLLIQFQNNGVVDDSQLPKDRFSAERLKGVDSTLKIQPAKLEDSAVYLCASSLGQLTTYEQYFGPGTRLTVT.

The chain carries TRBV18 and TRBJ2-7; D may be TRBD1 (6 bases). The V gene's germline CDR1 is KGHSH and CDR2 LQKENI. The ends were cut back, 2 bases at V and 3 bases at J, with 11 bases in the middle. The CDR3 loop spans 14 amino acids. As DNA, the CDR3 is TGTGCCAGCTCACCAAATTACAGGGTCTACGAGCAGTACTTC. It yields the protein CASSPNYRVYEQYF. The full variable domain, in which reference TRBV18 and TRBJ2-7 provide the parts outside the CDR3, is NAGVMQNPRHLVRRRGQEARLRCSPMKGHSHVYWYRQLPEEGLKFMVYLQKENIIDESGMPKERFSAEFPKEGPSILRIQQVVRGDSAAYFCASSPNYRVYEQYFGPGTRLTVT.

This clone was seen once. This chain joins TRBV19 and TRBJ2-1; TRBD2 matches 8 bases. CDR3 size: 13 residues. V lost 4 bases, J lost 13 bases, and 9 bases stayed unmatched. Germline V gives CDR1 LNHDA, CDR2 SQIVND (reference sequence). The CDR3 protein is CASSTLAGTDQFF. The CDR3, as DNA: TGTGCCAGTAGTACGTTAGCGGGAACGGATCAGTTCTTC.

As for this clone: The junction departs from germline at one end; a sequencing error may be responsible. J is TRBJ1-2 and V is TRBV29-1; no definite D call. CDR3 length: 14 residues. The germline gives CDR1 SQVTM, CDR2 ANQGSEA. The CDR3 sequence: CSVEVLGPSYGCTF. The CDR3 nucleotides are TGCAGCGTTGAAGTTCTCGGCCCTAGCTATGGCTGCACCTTC.

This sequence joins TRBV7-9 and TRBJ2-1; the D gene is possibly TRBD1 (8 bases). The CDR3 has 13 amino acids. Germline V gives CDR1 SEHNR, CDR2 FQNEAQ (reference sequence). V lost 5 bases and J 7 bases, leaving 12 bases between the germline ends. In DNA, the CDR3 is TGTGCCAGCAGCCAGCGGGACAGGAATGAGCAGTTCTTC. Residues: CASSQRDRNEQFF.

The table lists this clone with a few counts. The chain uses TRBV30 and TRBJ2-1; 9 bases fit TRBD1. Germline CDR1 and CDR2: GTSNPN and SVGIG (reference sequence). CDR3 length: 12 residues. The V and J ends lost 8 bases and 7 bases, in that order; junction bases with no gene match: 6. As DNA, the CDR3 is TGTGCCCGAGGGACAGGGAGAAATGAGCAGTTCTTC. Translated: CARGTGRNEQFF.

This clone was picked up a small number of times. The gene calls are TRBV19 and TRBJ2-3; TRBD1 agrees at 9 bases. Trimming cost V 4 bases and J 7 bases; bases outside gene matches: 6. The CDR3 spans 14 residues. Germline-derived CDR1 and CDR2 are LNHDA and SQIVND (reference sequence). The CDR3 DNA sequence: TGTGCCAGTAGTACGACAGGGGGAAGGAATACGCAGTATTTT. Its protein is CASSTTGGRNTQYF.

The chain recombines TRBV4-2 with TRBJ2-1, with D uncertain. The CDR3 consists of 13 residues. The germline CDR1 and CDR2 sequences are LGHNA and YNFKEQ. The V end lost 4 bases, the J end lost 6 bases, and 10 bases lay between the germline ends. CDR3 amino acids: CASSRIDINEQFF. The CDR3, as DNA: TGTGCCAGCAGCCGAATAGACATCAATGAGCAGTTCTTC.

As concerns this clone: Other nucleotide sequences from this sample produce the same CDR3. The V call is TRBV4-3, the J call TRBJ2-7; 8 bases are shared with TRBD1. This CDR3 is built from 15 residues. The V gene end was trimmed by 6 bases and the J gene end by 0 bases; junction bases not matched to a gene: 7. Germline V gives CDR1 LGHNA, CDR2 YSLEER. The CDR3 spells CASSLTGGPSYEQYF. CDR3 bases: TGCGCCAGCAGTCTTACAGGGGGGCCCTCCTACGAGCAGTACTTC.